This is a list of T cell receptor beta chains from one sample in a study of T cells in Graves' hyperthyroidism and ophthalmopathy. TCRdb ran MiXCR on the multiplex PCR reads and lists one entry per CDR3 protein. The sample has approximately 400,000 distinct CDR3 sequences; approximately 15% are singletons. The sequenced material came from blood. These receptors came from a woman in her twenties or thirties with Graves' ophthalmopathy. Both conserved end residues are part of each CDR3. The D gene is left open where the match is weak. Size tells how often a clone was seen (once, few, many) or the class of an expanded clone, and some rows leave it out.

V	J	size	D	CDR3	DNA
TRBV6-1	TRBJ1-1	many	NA	CASSLDWNTEAFF	TGTGCCAGCAGCCTGGACTGGAACACTGAAGCTTTCTTT
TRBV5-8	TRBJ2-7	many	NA	CASSLAPGFEQYF	TGTGCCAGCAGCTTGGCCCCAGGGTTTGAGCAGTACTTC
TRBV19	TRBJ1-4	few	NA	CASSAQGADEKLFF	TGTGCCAGTAGTGCACAAGGGGCGGATGAAAAACTGTTTTTT
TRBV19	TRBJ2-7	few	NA	CASSMPGFPYEQYF	TGTGCCAGTAGTATGCCCGGATTTCCCTACGAGCAGTACTTC
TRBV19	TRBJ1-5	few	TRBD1	CASRYGTGRGNQPQHF	TGTGCCAGTAGATATGGGACAGGGAGAGGCAATCAGCCCCAGCATTTT
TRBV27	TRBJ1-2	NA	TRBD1	CASSPYPRDRDRVYGYTF	TGTGCCAGCAGTCCCTACCCCCGCGACCGGGACAGGGTCTATGGCTACACCTTC
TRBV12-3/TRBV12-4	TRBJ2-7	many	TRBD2	CASSRGGRSNEQYF	TGTGCCAGCAGTCGGGGGGGGAGGTCGAACGAGCAGTACTTC
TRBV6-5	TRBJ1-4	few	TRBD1	CASSYSGTGRVVEKLFF	TGTGCCAGCAGTTATTCAGGGACAGGGCGAGTTGTAGAAAAACTGTTTTTT
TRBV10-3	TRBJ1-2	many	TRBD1	CAIKEQGATGYTF	TGTGCCATCAAAGAACAGGGGGCGACTGGCTACACCTTC
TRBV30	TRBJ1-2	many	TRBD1	CAWRTRGPNYGYTF	TGTGCCTGGAGGACCAGGGGGCCTAACTATGGCTACACCTTC
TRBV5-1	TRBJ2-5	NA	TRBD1	CASSFADREQETQYF	TGCGCCAGCAGCTTCGCCGACAGGGAACAAGAGACCCAGTACTTC
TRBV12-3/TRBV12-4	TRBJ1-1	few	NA	CASSSRDNPEAFF	TGTGCCAGCAGTAGCAGGGACAACCCTGAAGCTTTCTTT
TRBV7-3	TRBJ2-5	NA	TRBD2	CASSPSGAGGGETQYF	TGTGCCAGCAGCCCCAGTGGAGCGGGGGGTGGTGAGACCCAGTACTTC
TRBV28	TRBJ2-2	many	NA	CASSLLVGPGELFF	TGTGCCAGCAGTTTGCTGGTGGGGCCCGGGGAGCTGTTTTTT
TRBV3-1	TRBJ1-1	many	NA	CASSQVVSNTEAFF	TGTGCCAGCAGCCAAGTGGTTTCGAACACTGAAGCTTTCTTT
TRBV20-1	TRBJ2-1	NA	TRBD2	CSGLLGTSGGPYNEQFF	TGCAGTGGTCTACTCGGGACTAGCGGGGGGCCGTACAATGAGCAGTTCTTC
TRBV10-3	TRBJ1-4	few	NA	CAISESSREFGDEKLFF	TGTGCCATCAGTGAGTCGTCCAGGGAGTTCGGGGATGAAAAACTGTTTTTT
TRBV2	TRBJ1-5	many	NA	CASSEQRYNQPQHF	TGTGCCAGCAGTGAACAACGGTACAATCAGCCCCAGCATTTT
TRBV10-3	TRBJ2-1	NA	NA	CAISEADVRDFSYNEQFF	TGTGCCATCAGTGAGGCGGATGTCCGGGACTTCTCCTACAATGAGCAGTTCTTC
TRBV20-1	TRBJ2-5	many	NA	CSAGPRRTVQETQYF	TGCAGTGCTGGGCCCCGGAGGACGGTCCAAGAGACCCAGTACTTC
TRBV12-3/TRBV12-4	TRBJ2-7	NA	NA	CASSSTRLGYEQYF	TGTGCCAGCAGTTCTACTAGATTAGGCTACGAGCAGTACTTC
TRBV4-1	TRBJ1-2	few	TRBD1	CASSQAGRDRGYGYTF	TGCGCCAGCAGCCAAGCCGGCCGGGACAGGGGCTATGGCTACACCTTC
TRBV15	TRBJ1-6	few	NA	CATSRDGFYNSPLHF	TGTGCCACCAGCAGAGATGGATTCTATAATTCACCCCTCCACTTT
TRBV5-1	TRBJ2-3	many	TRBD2	CASTGGREDTQYF	TGCGCCAGCACGGGGGGGCGGGAAGATACGCAGTATTTT
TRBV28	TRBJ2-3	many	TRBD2	CATNSGGFTDTQYF	TGTGCCACCAATAGCGGGGGGTTCACAGATACGCAGTATTTT
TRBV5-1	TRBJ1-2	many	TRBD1	CASSLPGQPYGYTF	TGCGCCAGCAGCTTACCGGGACAGCCCTATGGCTACACCTTC
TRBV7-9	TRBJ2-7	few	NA	CASSAKQAGESSYEQYF	TGTGCCAGCAGCGCAAAGCAGGCAGGGGAAAGCTCCTACGAGCAGTACTTC
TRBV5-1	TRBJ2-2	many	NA	CASSLESTGELFF	TGCGCCAGCAGCTTGGAGTCTACCGGGGAGCTGTTTTTT
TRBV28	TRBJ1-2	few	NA	CASSLTYGYTF	TGTGCCAGCAGTTTAACATATGGCTACACCTTC
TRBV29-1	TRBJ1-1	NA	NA	CSWECRASGTEAFF	TGCAGCTGGGAGTGCAGGGCTTCAGGCACTGAAGCTTTCTTT
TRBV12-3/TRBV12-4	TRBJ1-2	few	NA	CASSLGGRDEGYTF	TGTGCCAGCAGTTTAGGGGGCAGGGATGAGGGCTACACCTTC
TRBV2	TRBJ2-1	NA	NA	CASSGLLYNEQFF	TGTGCCAGCTCGGGATTACTCTACAATGAGCAGTTCTTC
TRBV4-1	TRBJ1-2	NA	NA	CASSQDGRGFGHTF	TGCGCCAGCAGCCAAGATGGAAGGGGATTTGGCCACACCTTC
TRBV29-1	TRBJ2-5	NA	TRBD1	CSVATGLQETQYF	TGCAGCGTCGCGACAGGGCTTCAAGAGACCCAGTACTTC
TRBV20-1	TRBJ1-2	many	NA	CSASELGRQADGYTF	TGCAGTGCTAGCGAGTTAGGTAGGCAAGCGGATGGCTACACCTTC
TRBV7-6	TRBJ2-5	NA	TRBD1	CASSALTGQETQYF	TGTGCCAGCAGCGCCCTGACAGGGCAAGAGACCCAGTACTTC
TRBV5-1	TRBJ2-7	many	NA	CASSSAQQGSYEQYF	TGCGCCAGCAGCTCCGCTCAACAGGGCTCCTACGAGCAGTACTTC
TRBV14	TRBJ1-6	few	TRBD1	CASSQEGQGHSPLHF	TGTGCCAGCAGCCAAGAGGGACAGGGGCATTCACCCCTCCACTTT
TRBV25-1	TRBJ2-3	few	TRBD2	CASGLAGGPNTQYF	TGTGCCAGTGGACTAGCGGGGGGGCCGAATACGCAGTATTTT
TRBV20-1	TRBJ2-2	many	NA	CSARPVGNTGELFF	TGCAGTGCCCGCCCGGTGGGGAACACCGGGGAGCTGTTTTTT
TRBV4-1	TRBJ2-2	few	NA	CASSQPMEAGFTGELFF	TGCGCCAGCAGCCAACCAATGGAGGCGGGGTTCACCGGGGAGCTGTTTTTT
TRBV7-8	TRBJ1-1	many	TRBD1	CASSTGQANTEAFF	TGTGCCAGCAGCACTGGACAGGCGAACACTGAAGCTTTCTTT
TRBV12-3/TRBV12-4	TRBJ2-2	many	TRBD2	CASRGLAVNTGELFF	TGTGCCAGCAGGGGACTAGCGGTGAACACCGGGGAGCTGTTTTTT
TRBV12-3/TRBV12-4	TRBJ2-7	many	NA	CASSLRIGQGREQYF	TGTGCCAGCAGTTTAAGGATCGGGCAAGGCCGGGAGCAGTACTTC
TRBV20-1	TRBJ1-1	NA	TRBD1	CSATRTGGTEAFF	TGCAGTGCTACGAGGACAGGGGGCACTGAAGCTTTCTTT
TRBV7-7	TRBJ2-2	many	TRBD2	CASAELPFFRGGANTGELFF	TGTGCTAGCGCGGAATTACCATTCTTCCGCGGGGGGGCGAACACCGGGGAGCTGTTTTTT
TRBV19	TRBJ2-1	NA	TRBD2	CASTLSGTTNNEQFF	TGTGCCAGTACCCTATCCGGGACTACAAACAATGAGCAGTTCTTC
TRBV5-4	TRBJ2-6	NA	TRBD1	CASQRDRGSGANVLTF	TGTGCCAGTCAACGGGACAGGGGGTCTGGGGCCAACGTCCTGACTTTC
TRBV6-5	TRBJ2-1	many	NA	CASSYSGDNEQFF	TGTGCCAGCAGTTACTCTGGGGACAATGAGCAGTTCTTC
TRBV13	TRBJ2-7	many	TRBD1	CASSRPGTGKIYEQYF	TGTGCCAGCAGCCGACCGGGGACAGGGAAGATTTACGAGCAGTACTTC
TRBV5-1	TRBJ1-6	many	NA	CASSLSGRSPLHF	TGCGCCAGCAGCTTGTCAGGGCGATCACCCCTCCACTTT
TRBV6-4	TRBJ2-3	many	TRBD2	CASSETSGGTDTQYF	TGTGCCAGCAGTGAGACTAGCGGGGGCACAGATACGCAGTATTTT
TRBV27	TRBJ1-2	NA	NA	CASSFGRQEVGYTF	TGTGCCAGCAGTTTTGGTCGACAGGAGGTTGGCTACACCTTC
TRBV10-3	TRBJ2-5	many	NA	CAISVSREETQYF	TGTGCCATCAGTGTGTCTAGGGAAGAGACCCAGTACTTC
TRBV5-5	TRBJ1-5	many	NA	CASSLAFGDNNQPQHF	TGTGCCAGCAGCTTGGCATTTGGGGACAACAATCAGCCCCAGCATTTT